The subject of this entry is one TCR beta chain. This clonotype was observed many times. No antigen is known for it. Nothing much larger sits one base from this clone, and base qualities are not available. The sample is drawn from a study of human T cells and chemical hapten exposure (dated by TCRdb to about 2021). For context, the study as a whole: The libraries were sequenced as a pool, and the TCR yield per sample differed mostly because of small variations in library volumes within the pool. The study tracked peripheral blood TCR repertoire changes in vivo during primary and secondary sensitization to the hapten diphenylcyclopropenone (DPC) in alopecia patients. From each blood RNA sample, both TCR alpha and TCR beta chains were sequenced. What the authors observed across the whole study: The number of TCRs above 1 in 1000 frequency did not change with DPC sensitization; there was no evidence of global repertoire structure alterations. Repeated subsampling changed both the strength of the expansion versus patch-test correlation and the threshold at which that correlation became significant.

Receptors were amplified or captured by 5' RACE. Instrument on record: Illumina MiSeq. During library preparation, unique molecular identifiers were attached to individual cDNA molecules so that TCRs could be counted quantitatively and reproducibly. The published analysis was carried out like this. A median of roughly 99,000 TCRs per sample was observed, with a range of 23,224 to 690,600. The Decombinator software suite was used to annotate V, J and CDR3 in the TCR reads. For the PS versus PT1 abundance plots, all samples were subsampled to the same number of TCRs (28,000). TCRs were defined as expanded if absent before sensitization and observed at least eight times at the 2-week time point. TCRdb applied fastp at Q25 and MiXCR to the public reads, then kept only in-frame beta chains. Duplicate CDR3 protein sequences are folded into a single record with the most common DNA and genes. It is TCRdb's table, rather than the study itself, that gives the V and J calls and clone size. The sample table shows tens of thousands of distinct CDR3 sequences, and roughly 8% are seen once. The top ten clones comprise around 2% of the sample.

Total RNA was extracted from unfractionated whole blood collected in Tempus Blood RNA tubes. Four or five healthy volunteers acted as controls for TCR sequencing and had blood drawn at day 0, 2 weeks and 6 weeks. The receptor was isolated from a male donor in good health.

DNA sequence: TGTGCCAGCTACCAGGGGCGGGTCACTGAAGCTTTCTTT. The resulting protein is CASYQGRVTEAFF. Rearrangement joined TRBV18 to TRBJ1-1, and possibly TRBD1, on 6 matching bases. The CDR3 contains 13 residues, cysteine and phenylalanine counted. The only DNA kept is the CDR3, 39 bases in frame from the first base. Trimming removed 7 bases from V and 4 bases from J, leaving 13 bases between the germline ends. Via the germline V gene, CDR1 is KGHSH and CDR2 LQKENI.